These T cell receptor beta chains were read from a single sample in a study of blood T cells in healthy people across ages. TCRdb ran MiXCR on the 5' RACE reads and lists one entry per CDR3 protein. The data show some 760,000 distinct CDR3 sequences, just under 25% seen once. These data also featured in a second study, about T cells of mothers and their children.

The sample was blood. These receptors all stem from a boy aged 5 to 17 in good health. Both conserved end residues are part of each CDR3. A D gene is named only where the DNA matches it firmly. Size is omitted from some rows. Given values are once, few, many or a class for expanded clones.

v_call	j_call	clone_size	d_call	cdr3_aa	cdr3_nt
TRBV7-2	TRBJ1-5	few	-	CASSGRVDQPQHF	TGTGCCAGCAGCGGTCGGGTTGATCAGCCCCAGCATTTT
TRBV6-2/TRBV6-3	TRBJ2-2	once	TRBD1	CASKGQGITGELFF	TGTGCCAGCAAGGGACAGGGTATAACCGGGGAGCTGTTTTTT
TRBV20-1	TRBJ2-1	-	-	CSARSYSEQFF	TGCAGTGCTAGATCCTACAGTGAGCAGTTCTTC
TRBV5-1	TRBJ2-7	-	TRBD2	CASRLPLSGRTYEQYF	TGCGCCAGCAGGCTACCCCTTAGCGGGAGAACCTACGAGCAGTACTTC
TRBV5-1	TRBJ2-5	-	TRBD2	CASSLASERGGETQYF	TGCGCCAGCAGCTTGGCCAGCGAGCGGGGAGGGGAGACCCAGTACTTC
TRBV29-1	TRBJ2-2	few	TRBD1	CSVQGYGELFF	TGCAGCGTACAGGGGTACGGGGAGCTGTTTTTT
TRBV10-3	TRBJ2-5	many	-	CAISGGQETQYF	TGTGCCATCAGTGGCGGACAGGAGACCCAGTACTTC
TRBV29-1	TRBJ2-7	few	-	CSVEYSVPYEQYF	TGCAGCGTTGAATATTCGGTACCCTACGAGCAGTACTTC
TRBV11-2	TRBJ2-5	-	TRBD2	CASRPPLASGEETQYF	TGTGCCAGCAGACCCCCCCTGGCTAGCGGCGAAGAGACCCAGTACTTC
TRBV20-1	TRBJ1-2	-	TRBD1	CSATQRQGRFYGYTF	TGCAGTGCTACACAAAGACAGGGGAGGTTTTATGGCTACACCTTC
TRBV5-1	TRBJ1-2	-	-	CASSPDQYGYTF	TGCGCCAGCAGCCCAGACCAGTATGGCTACACCTTC
TRBV4-1	TRBJ2-5	few	-	CASSQVVTKDVKETQYF	TGCGCCAGCAGCCAAGTGGTAACTAAGGACGTCAAAGAGACCCAGTACTTC
TRBV5-6	TRBJ2-3	few	TRBD2	CASSLLLSRTSGTDTQYF	TGTGCCAGCAGCTTGTTGCTGTCCCGGACTAGCGGCACAGATACGCAGTATTTT
TRBV9	TRBJ1-4	few	-	CASGRGNEKLFF	TGTGCCAGCGGGCGGGGGAATGAAAAACTGTTTTTT
TRBV27	TRBJ2-1	-	TRBD2	CASTHSGGGGFSYNEQFF	TGTGCCAGCACTCACAGTGGGGGGGGAGGGTTCTCCTACAATGAGCAGTTCTTC
TRBV29-1	TRBJ2-7	-	-	CSGAGTELGYEQYF	TGCAGCGGAGCCGGGACGGAGCTGGGATACGAGCAGTACTTC
TRBV11-3	TRBJ2-7	-	TRBD1	CASSRTGTGEYEQYF	TGTGCCAGCAGCCGTACCGGGACAGGGGAATACGAGCAGTACTTC
TRBV7-3	TRBJ2-1	few	-	CASSLTKTSYNEQFF	TGTGCCAGCAGCTTAACCAAGACCTCCTACAATGAGCAGTTCTTC
TRBV3-1	TRBJ1-4	many	TRBD1	CASSQSKGQGAHNEKLFF	TGTGCCAGCAGCCAATCTAAAGGACAGGGGGCGCACAATGAAAAACTGTTTTTT
TRBV5-1	TRBJ2-6	few	TRBD2	CASTGGGANVLTF	TGCGCCAGCACGGGAGGCGGGGCCAACGTCCTGACTTTC
TRBV12-3/TRBV12-4	TRBJ1-2	-	TRBD1	CVSSLGQGGNYGYTF	TGTGTCAGCAGTCTTGGACAGGGAGGGAACTATGGCTACACCTTC
TRBV7-2	TRBJ2-2	-	TRBD2	CASSLASGRTNTGELFF	TGTGCCAGCAGCTTGGCTAGCGGGAGGACCAACACCGGGGAGCTGTTTTTT
TRBV5-1	TRBJ2-1	-	TRBD1	CASSTTQGAWGFEQFF	TGCGCCAGCAGCACTACACAGGGGGCGTGGGGGTTTGAGCAGTTCTTC
TRBV12-3/TRBV12-4	TRBJ1-1	few	-	CASSHHREVLGQNTEAFF	TGTGCCAGCAGCCATCACAGGGAGGTGCTCGGGCAGAACACTGAAGCTTTCTTT
TRBV6-5	TRBJ1-3	-	-	CATRTSGNTIYF	TGTGCCACCCGGACATCTGGAAACACCATATATTTT
TRBV20-1	TRBJ2-4	many	-	CSASSRGMVTNIQYF	TGCAGCGCTAGCTCGAGGGGAATGGTGACTAACATTCAGTACTTC
TRBV6-5	TRBJ1-2	-	-	CASSYKRNYGYTF	TGTGCCAGCAGTTACAAACGGAACTATGGCTACACCTTC
TRBV29-1	TRBJ2-5	-	TRBD2	CSAQKRELHLTQYF	TGCAGCGCCCAGAAGCGGGAGCTCCACCTGACCCAGTACTTC
TRBV28	TRBJ2-1	few	TRBD2	CASRRQRTSGLNEQFF	TGTGCCAGCAGGAGGCAGAGGACTAGCGGGTTAAATGAGCAGTTCTTC
TRBV4-3	TRBJ2-5	-	TRBD2	CASSLRLVKAGEETQYF	TGCGCCAGCAGCCTACGACTAGTAAAAGCGGGGGAAGAGACCCAGTACTTC
TRBV4-3	TRBJ1-4	few	-	CASSQLTQGTTNEKLFF	TGCGCCAGCAGCCAACTAACTCAGGGGACAACTAATGAAAAACTGTTTTTT
TRBV5-1	TRBJ2-1	few	TRBD2	CASSLETSGSYEQFF	TGCGCCAGCAGCTTGGAAACTAGCGGGAGTTATGAGCAGTTCTTC
TRBV20-1	TRBJ2-5	-	-	CSARAEQTQYF	TGCAGTGCTCGGGCCGAGCAGACCCAGTACTTC
TRBV2	TRBJ1-6	many	-	CASSLTDNSPLHF	TGTGCCAGCAGTTTGACAGATAATTCACCCCTCCACTTT
TRBV3-1	TRBJ2-7	-	-	CASSQVGRGYRIVSYEQYF	TGTGCCAGCAGCCAAGTGGGTCGAGGCTATCGTATCGTCTCCTACGAGCAGTACTTC
TRBV27	TRBJ2-7	few	-	CASSPRLSIVYEQYF	TGTGCCAGCAGCCCCCGACTGTCGATAGTCTACGAGCAGTACTTC
TRBV4-1	TRBJ1-5	-	-	CASSQDRAGSWPQHF	TGCGCCAGCAGCCAAGATCGGGCAGGGAGTTGGCCCCAGCATTTT
TRBV12-3/TRBV12-4	TRBJ1-4	few	-	CASSSGREKLFF	TGTGCCAGCAGTTCCGGACGAGAAAAACTGTTTTTT
TRBV24-1	TRBJ2-1	few	-	CATSRHGTASLGRDEQFF	TGTGCCACCAGTCGTCACGGTACGGCCAGCTTAGGGCGCGATGAGCAGTTCTTC
TRBV3-1	TRBJ2-2	-	TRBD2	CASSQVPSGVTGELFF	TGTGCCAGCAGCCAAGTCCCCAGCGGGGTCACCGGGGAGCTGTTTTTT